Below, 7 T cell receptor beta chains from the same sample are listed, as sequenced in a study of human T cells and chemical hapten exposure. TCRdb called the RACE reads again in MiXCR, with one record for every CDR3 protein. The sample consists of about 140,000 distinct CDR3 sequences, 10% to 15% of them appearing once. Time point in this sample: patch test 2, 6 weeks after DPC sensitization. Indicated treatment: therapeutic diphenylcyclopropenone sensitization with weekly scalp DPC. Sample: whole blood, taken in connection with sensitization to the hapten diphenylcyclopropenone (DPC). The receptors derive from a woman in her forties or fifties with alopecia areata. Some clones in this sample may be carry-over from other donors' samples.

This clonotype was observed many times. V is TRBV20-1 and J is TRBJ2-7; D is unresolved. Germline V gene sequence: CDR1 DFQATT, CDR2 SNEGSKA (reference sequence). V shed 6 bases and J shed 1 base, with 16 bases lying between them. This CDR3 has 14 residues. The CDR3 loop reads CSAPDRTISYEQYF. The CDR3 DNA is TGCAGTGCCCCCGATAGGACCATTTCCTACGAGCAGTACTTC.

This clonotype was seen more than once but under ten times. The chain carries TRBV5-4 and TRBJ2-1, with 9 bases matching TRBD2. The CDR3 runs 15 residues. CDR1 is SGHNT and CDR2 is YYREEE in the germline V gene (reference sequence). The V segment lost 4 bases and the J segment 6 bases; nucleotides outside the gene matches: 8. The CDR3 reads CASSETSGLSNEQFF. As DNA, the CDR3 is TGTGCCAGCAGCGAGACTAGCGGCCTCTCCAATGAGCAGTTCTTC.

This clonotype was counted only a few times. The DNA for the CDR3 is TGTGCCAGCAGCTTAGGGGACGGGCGGGAGCATGAGCAGTTCTTC. Translating gives CASSLGDGREHEQFF. The rearrangement joins TRBV7-6 to TRBJ2-1, with TRBD2 identical over 7 bases. The CDR3 sequence is 15 residues long. The V and J ends lost 1 base and 8 bases, in that order; junction bases with no gene match: 8. Germline V CDR1 and CDR2: SGHVS, FNYEAQ.

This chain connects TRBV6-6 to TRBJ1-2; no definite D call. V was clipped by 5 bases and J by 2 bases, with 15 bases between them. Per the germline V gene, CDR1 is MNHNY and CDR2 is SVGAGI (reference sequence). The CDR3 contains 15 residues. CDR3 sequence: CASSLRGLNNYGYTF. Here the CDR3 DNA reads TGTGCCAGCAGTCTACGAGGACTGAACAACTATGGCTACACCTTC.

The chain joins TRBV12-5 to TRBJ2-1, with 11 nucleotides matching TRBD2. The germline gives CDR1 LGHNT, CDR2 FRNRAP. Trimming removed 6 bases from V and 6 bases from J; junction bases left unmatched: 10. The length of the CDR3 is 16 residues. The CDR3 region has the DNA TGTGCTAGTGGACGTCTAGCGGGAGGTCCTACCAATGAGCAGTTCTTC. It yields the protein CASGRLAGGPTNEQFF.

In DNA form, the CDR3 reads TGTGCCAGCAGTACCCGATGGACGGGGAACTATGGCTACACCTTC. It specifies CASSTRWTGNYGYTF. The J gene is TRBJ1-2, the V gene TRBV28; D is unclear. Germline V gene data show CDR1 as MDHEN and CDR2 as SYDVKM. Trimming removed 5 bases from V and 2 bases from J, with 15 bases in between. This CDR3 has 15 residues.

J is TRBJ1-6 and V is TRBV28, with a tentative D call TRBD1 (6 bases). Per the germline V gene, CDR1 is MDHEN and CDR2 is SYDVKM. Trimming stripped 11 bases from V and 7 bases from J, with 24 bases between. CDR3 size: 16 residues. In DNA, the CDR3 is TGTGCCGCTTCCCGAGGCGGCGCAGGGGAGAATTCACCCCTCCACTTT. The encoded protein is CAASRGGAGENSPLHF.